The rows below give T cell receptor beta chains drawn from one sample of a study of identical twins. TCRdb re-derived calls from the 5' RACE reads in MiXCR, one entry per CDR3 protein. The table lists roughly 1.6 million distinct CDR3 sequences, about 32% of them singletons, with 0.25% to 0.3% in the top ten. The specimen was cord blood. Every receptor here comes from a newborn girl in good health. The CDR3 runs from the conserved cysteine through the conserved F or W. The D gene is left open where the match is weak.

>TRBV29-1|TRBJ1-2|14|NA
CSVELRWGDGGYTF
>TRBV20-1|TRBJ1-5|14|NA
CSGTTGRFYQPQHF
>TRBV28|TRBJ2-1|15|NA
CASGQMRTVYNEQFF
>TRBV27|TRBJ1-1|18|TRBD1
CASSFRGQVPSMNTEAFF
>TRBV6-1|TRBJ1-2|15|NA
CASSEPNGAGWGYTF
>TRBV5-1|TRBJ2-5|15|TRBD1
CASSPGQVLQETQYF
>TRBV2|TRBJ2-1|14|TRBD1
CASGRDRVGSGQFF
>TRBV27|TRBJ2-7|15|TRBD1
CASSLFWDRAYEQYF
>TRBV20-1|TRBJ2-3|15|TRBD2
CSARSRTRRADTQYF
>TRBV7-9|TRBJ1-2|13|NA
CASSLSGTSGYTF
>TRBV13|TRBJ2-1|18|NA
CASSRHRRQSISYNEQFF
>TRBV3-1|TRBJ1-1|13|NA
CASSQDGNTEAFF
>TRBV12-3/TRBV12-4|TRBJ2-2|15|NA
CASTQGGRGTGELFF
>TRBV4-1|TRBJ2-1|16|NA
CASSHPSGSLGDEQFF
>TRBV28|TRBJ2-3|18|TRBD1
CASTLLGLQGAGTDTQYF
>TRBV7-2|TRBJ2-3|15|NA
CASSLVIGAPDTQYF
>TRBV20-1|TRBJ2-1|14|TRBD2
CSARALADDNEQFF
>TRBV27|TRBJ2-3|13|TRBD2
CASGIGGTDTQYF
>TRBV20-1|TRBJ2-3|14|NA
CSASTGSFTDTQYF
>TRBV19|TRBJ1-4|15|NA
CASLRAAGANEKLFF
>TRBV6-4|NA|18|NA
CASSDRKELDEPYNEQYF
>TRBV7-2|TRBJ1-2|14|NA
CAGMPIWGDYGYTF
>TRBV25-1|TRBJ1-1|15|NA
CASSDRGGFDTEAFF
>TRBV28|TRBJ2-5|15|NA
CAAVSRAQSFRTQYF
>TRBV20-1|TRBJ1-5|13|NA
CSAGTFSNQPQHF
>TRBV7-2|TRBJ2-4|15|NA
CASSLVRLAKNIQYF
>TRBV9|TRBJ2-4|16|NA
CASSVAQGAPKNIQYF
>TRBV6-1|TRBJ2-3|18|TRBD2
CASSEAVTSGDIGDTQYF
>TRBV6-1|TRBJ2-7|14|NA
CASSENRGGHEQYF
>TRBV27|TRBJ1-2|14|NA
CASSLGAPLYGYTF
>TRBV10-3|TRBJ2-4|16|TRBD1
CAIITGDRGSKNIQYF
>TRBV20-1|TRBJ2-1|14|TRBD1
CSASRDSSYNEQFF
>TRBV12-3/TRBV12-4|TRBJ1-6|14|TRBD1
CASILGQDNSPPHF
>TRBV28|TRBJ2-6|15|NA
CASSLDSSGANVPTF
>TRBV6-6|TRBJ2-1|15|NA
CASSYPGGGYNEQFF
>TRBV6-6|TRBJ2-5|14|TRBD2
CASRASGGVNEQYF
>TRBV20-1|TRBJ2-1|14|NA
CSARDRPEGNEQFF
>TRBV7-8|TRBJ2-5|14|NA
CASSYRQTQETQYF
>TRBV7-2|TRBJ1-2|14|NA
CANSVTATYYGYTF
>TRBV28|TRBJ2-1|13|TRBD1
CASRSGTGYEQFF
>TRBV4-2|TRBJ2-5|14|TRBD2
CASQVAGSQETQYF
>TRBV2|TRBJ2-1|15|TRBD2
CASSGVAGGNNEQFF
>TRBV10-3|TRBJ2-7|15|NA
CAISDRGGNSYEQYF
>TRBV5-1|TRBJ2-1|15|NA
CASSLTEASYNEQFF
>TRBV20-1|TRBJ2-7|14|NA
CSASRTASSYEQYF
>TRBV6-1|TRBJ2-1|13|TRBD2
CASSEARGGSQFF
>TRBV3-1|TRBJ2-7|16|TRBD2
CASSQLLTGTNYEQYF
>TRBV27|TRBJ2-7|16|TRBD2
CASKAIPSGSKYEQYF
>TRBV2|TRBJ2-1|14|TRBD2
CASSEVAGYDEQFF
>TRBV7-8|TRBJ2-3|14|NA
CASSLVFARDTQYF
>TRBV10-3|TRBJ2-2|11|NA
CAISNSGELFF
>TRBV27|TRBJ1-2|14|NA
CASMGRGLNYGYTF
>TRBV27|TRBJ1-2|15|NA
CASSSSAGDNYGYTF
>TRBV4-2|TRBJ2-1|15|NA
CASSQDFQPYNEQFF
>TRBV5-1|TRBJ2-7|19|NA
CASSWRTGNSGGISYEQYF